These T cell receptor beta chains were read from a single sample in a study of OX40 agonist ivuxolimab in advanced cancers. Repertoires were generated with immunoSEQ multiplex PCR, while TCRdb's copy carries only in-frame clones and drops some. The repertoire has 65,000 to 80,000 clones, 80% to 85% of them found once; the top ten carry approximately 6.8%. The sequences come from CD4+ or CD8+ T cells sorted from blood, collected in a trial of the OX40 agonist ivuxolimab. All receptors derive from an adult with an advanced solid tumor such as melanoma, head and neck, liver or kidney cancer. The CDR3 runs from the conserved cysteine through the conserved F or W. D genes are given only for firm matches. Not every row has a clone size; where given, it reads once, few, many or a size class.

CDR3: CASSLAGGADTQYF; DNA: TGTGCCAGCAGCTTGGCCGGAGGGGCAGATACGCAGTATTTT; J: TRBJ2-3; D: .; V: TRBV5-4; size: .
CDR3: CASSLKPPLAGGPIARHTQYF; DNA: TGTGCCAGCAGCTTAAAACCCCCACTAGCGGGGGGGCCAATCGCTAGACATACGCAGTATTTT; J: TRBJ2-3; D: TRBD2; V: TRBV7-8; size: .
CDR3: CASASTGARLLHF; DNA: TGTGCCAGCGCCTCGACAGGGGCCCGCCTCCTCCACTTT; J: TRBJ1-6; D: TRBD1; V: TRBV27; size: .
CDR3: CASSPDRGLETQYF; DNA: TGTGCCAGCAGCCCGGACAGGGGGCTGGAGACCCAGTACTTC; J: TRBJ2-5; D: TRBD1; V: TRBV7-7; size: .
CDR3: CASSPPALAGTYEQYF; DNA: TGTGCCAGCTCACCACCGGCATTAGCGGGAACCTACGAGCAGTACTTC; J: TRBJ2-7; D: TRBD2; V: TRBV18; size: .
CDR3: CASSLTGATNEKLFF; DNA: TGTGCCAGCAGCTTAACGGGGGCAACTAATGAAAAACTGTTTTTT; J: TRBJ1-4; D: .; V: TRBV7-3; size: once
CDR3: CASSLTSNTMNEQFF; DNA: TGCGCCAGCAGCTTGACTAGCAATACCATGAATGAGCAGTTCTTC; J: TRBJ2-1; D: .; V: TRBV5-1; size: .
CDR3: CATKGGSYGYTF; DNA: TGTGCCACTAAGGGGGGCAGCTATGGCTACACCTTC; J: TRBJ1-2; D: .; V: TRBV19; size: .
CDR3: CASSLAGTSHTGELFF; DNA: TGTGCCAGCAGCTTAGCCGGGACTAGCCACACCGGGGAGCTGTTTTTT; J: TRBJ2-2; D: TRBD2; V: TRBV7-2; size: .
CDR3: CASSLAPAANNEQFF; DNA: TGCGCCAGCAGCTTGGCCCCAGCGGCTAACAATGAGCAGTTCTTC; J: TRBJ2-1; D: .; V: TRBV5-1; size: .
CDR3: CASNPTSSGANVLTF; DNA: TGTGCCAGCAACCCAACTAGCTCTGGGGCCAACGTCCTGACTTTC; J: TRBJ2-6; D: .; V: TRBV5-4; size: .
CDR3: CASAGQGNSPLHF; DNA: TGTGCCAGCGCCGGACAGGGCAATTCACCCCTCCACTTT; J: TRBJ1-6; D: TRBD1; V: TRBV6-5; size: .
CDR3: CASRVSLGGYPGQYF; DNA: TGTGCCAGCAGAGTATCGCTTGGAGGTTACCCCGGGCAGTACTTC; J: TRBJ2-7; D: .; V: TRBV28; size: .
CDR3: CASRTTGGSYGYTF; DNA: TGTGCCAGTAGAACAACAGGGGGGTCGTATGGCTACACCTTC; J: TRBJ1-2; D: TRBD1; V: TRBV19; size: .
CDR3: CASSLARPSSYGYTF; DNA: TGTGCCAGCAGCTTAGCGAGGCCCTCTTCCTATGGCTACACCTTC; J: TRBJ1-2; D: .; V: TRBV7-2; size: .
CDR3: CASSFSGGETQYF; DNA: TGTGCCAGCAGTTTTTCGGGGGGAGAGACCCAGTACTTC; J: TRBJ2-5; D: TRBD2; V: TRBV27; size: .
CDR3: CASSPGTISYEQYF; DNA: TGTGCCAGCAGTCCCGGGACTATCTCCTACGAGCAGTACTTC; J: TRBJ2-7; D: TRBD2; V: TRBV4-2; size: .
CDR3: CASSERQGAISGYTF; DNA: TGTGCCAGCAGTGAAAGGCAGGGGGCGATCAGTGGCTACACCTTC; J: TRBJ1-2; D: TRBD1; V: TRBV6-1; size: once
CDR3: CASSQEGAGFKGYTF; DNA: TGCGCCAGCAGCCAAGAGGGGGCAGGCTTCAAGGGCTACACCTTC; J: TRBJ1-2; D: .; V: TRBV4-1; size: .
CDR3: CASSQGQGRNGYTF; DNA: TGTGCCAGCAGCCAGGGACAGGGGAGGAATGGCTACACCTTC; J: TRBJ1-2; D: TRBD1; V: TRBV7-2; size: .
CDR3: CASSYSPGNEKLFF; DNA: TGTGCCAGCAGTTACTCGCCCGGGAATGAAAAACTGTTTTTT; J: TRBJ1-4; D: .; V: TRBV6-5; size: once
CDR3: CASSRLALNLTGENTEAFF; DNA: TGTGCCAGCAGCCGACTTGCCCTCAACCTGACAGGGGAGAACACTGAAGCTTTCTTT; J: TRBJ1-1; D: TRBD1; V: TRBV7-3; size: .